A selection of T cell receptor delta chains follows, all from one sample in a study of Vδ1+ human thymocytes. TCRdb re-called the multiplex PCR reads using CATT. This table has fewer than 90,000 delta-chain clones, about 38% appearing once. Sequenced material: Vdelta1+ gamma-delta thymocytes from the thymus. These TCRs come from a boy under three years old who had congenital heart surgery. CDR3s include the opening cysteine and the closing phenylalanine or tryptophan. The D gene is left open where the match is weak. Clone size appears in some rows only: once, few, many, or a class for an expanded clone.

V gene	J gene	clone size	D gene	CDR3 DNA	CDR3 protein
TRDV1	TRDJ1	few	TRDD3	TGTGCTCTTGGGGAACTAGGAGGCGAGAGGGGATACCCGTACACCGATAAACTCATCTTT	CALGELGGERGYPYTDKLIF
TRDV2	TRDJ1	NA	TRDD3	TGTGCCTGTGCCACCGTTACTGGGGGACTAGAACGGGAAAACACCGATAAACTCATCTTT	CACATVTGGLERENTDKLIF
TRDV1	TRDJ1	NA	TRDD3	TGTGCTCTTGCCTCTACGCGCGGCGCGCTACTGGGGATACACTTGTACACCGATAAACTCATCTTT	CALASTRGALLGIHLYTDKLIF
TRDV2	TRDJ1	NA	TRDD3	TGTGCCTGTGACGCTTTACTGGGGGATACCCCGTACACCGATAAACTCATCTTT	CACDALLGDTPYTDKLIF
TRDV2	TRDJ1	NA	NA	TGTGCCACCCACGAGTGTGGGCTTCCCCCTCTGTGGAAACTCATCTTT	CATHECGLPPLWKLIF
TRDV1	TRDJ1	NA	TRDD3	TGTGCTCTTGTTCTTAGGGGGATACCCGTCAAGTACACCGATAAACTCATCTTT	CALVLRGIPVKYTDKLIF
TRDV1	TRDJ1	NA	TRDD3	TGTGCTCTTGGGGAACTAGGCCGAGCGCCTACGTTACGTACTGGGGGACCTCCCCGGACCGATAAACTCATCTTT	CALGELGRAPTLRTGGPPRTDKLIF
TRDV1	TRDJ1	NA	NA	TGTGCTCTTGGGGAACAAATCCGGGGACAGTACACCGATAAACTCATCTTT	CALGEQIRGQYTDKLIF
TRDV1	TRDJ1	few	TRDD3	TGTGCTCTTGGGGAACTCTTTGTGGCTACTGGGGGATACCCACAGGGGGACGATAAACTCATCTTT	CALGELFVATGGYPQGDDKLIF
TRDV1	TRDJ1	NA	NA	TGTGCTCTTGGGGAAGTCTCGGACCCACAAACGTGGTACACCGATAGACTCATCTTT	CALGEVSDPQTWYTDRLIF
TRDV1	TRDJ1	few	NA	TGTGCTCTTGGGGAACTTCGGCGCCCCCCCACGCTGCTCGATAAACTCATCTTT	CALGELRRPPTLLDKLIF
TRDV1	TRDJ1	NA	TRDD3	TGTGCTCTTGGGGAAGACCCGCCTAGAGGGGGATCCCTCACCGATAAACTCATCTTT	CALGEDPPRGGSLTDKLIF
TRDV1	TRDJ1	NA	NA	TGTGCTCTTGGGGAACCTACCTGTGGCGAGTCAGCGCCCGCCTCACATAAACTCATCTTT	CALGEPTCGESAPASHKLIF
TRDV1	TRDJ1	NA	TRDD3	TGTGCTCTTGGGGAACCCAAAAGCACCTTCCCCTTCTACTGGGGGATCCCTCTCATCTTT	CALGEPKSTFPFYWGIPLIF
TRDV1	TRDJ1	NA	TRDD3	TGTGCTCTTGGGGAATTCTTTCCTGTGGGGGATACGCGGAACACCGATAAACTCATCTTT	CALGEFFPVGDTRNTDKLIF
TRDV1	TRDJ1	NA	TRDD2	TGTGCTCTTGGGGAACCCCCTTCCTACTTCTCCGATAAACTCATCTTT	CALGEPPSYFSDKLIF
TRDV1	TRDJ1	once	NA	TGTGCTCTTGGGGGGCCTTCCTGGGCTGGGGTCCACTCCCAAAAGGATAAACTCATCTTT	CALGGPSWAGVHSQKDKLIF
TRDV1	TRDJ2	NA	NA	TGTGCTCTTGGGGAATCCTACCCTCCCGGGGCCGCTTTGACAGCACAACTCTTCTTT	CALGESYPPGAALTAQLFF
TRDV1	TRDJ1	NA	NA	TGTGCTCTTTGCTGGGGATACACCGATAAACTCATCTTT	CALCWGYTDKLIF
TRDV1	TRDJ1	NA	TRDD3	TGTGCTCTTGGGGAACTTAGCGTTCTTCCTAAAGGGGATACGCGCTCGTACACCGATAAACTCATCTTT	CALGELSVLPKGDTRSYTDKLIF
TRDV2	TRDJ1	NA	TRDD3	TGTGCCTGTGATCCCTACCTTACTGGGGTAACCGATAAACTCATCTTT	CACDPYLTGVTDKLIF